This passage covers 18 T cell receptor beta chains from one sample sequenced in a study of siplizumab effects on memory and regulatory T cells. TCRdb keeps only in-frame clones here, not all; method: immunoSEQ multiplex PCR. The top ten clones hold about 0.62% of a sample with over 100,000 clones, over 90% of them seen once. Material for sequencing was Tregs sorted from blood. The receptor source for this set is a human donor in good health.

The rearrangement uses TRBV9 and TRBJ1-2; 8 nucleotides align to TRBD1. This CDR3 comprises 13 residues. CDR1 and CDR2 (germline): SGDLS, YYNGEE. V lost 4 bases to trimming and J lost 4 bases; unmatched junction nucleotides: 3. The DNA of the CDR3 is TGTGCCAGCAGCTCAACAGGGGGCTATGGCTACACCTTC. This encodes CASSSTGGYGYTF.

This rearrangement joins TRBV1 to TRBJ2-1; the table names TRBD1, a call not compared with the DNA. TRBV1 has pseudogene status. The CDR3 runs 15 residues. The CDR3 nucleotides are TGCACCAGCAGCCAAGACCGGGACAGAGACAATGAGCAGTTCTTC. Protein sequence: CTSSQDRDRDNEQFF.

The rearrangement uses TRBV2 and TRBJ2-1; D not resolved. Per germline, CDR1 SNHLY and CDR2 FYNNEI. Trimming removed 5 bases from V and 0 bases from J, with 11 bases in between. The CDR3 is 15 residues long. CDR3 bases: TGTGCCAGCAGTAGGACCGAGAGCTCCTACAATGAGCAGTTCTTC. Amino acid sequence: CASSRTESSYNEQFF.

V gene TRBV5-1 combines with J gene TRBJ1-1, with D possibly being TRBD1 (5 bases). Trimming cost V 4 bases and J 4 bases, with 14 bases left between them. This CDR3 has 14 amino acids. CDR1 and CDR2 (germline): SGHRS, YFSETQ. The CDR3 region is CASSTGGAGTEAFF. As DNA, the CDR3 is TGCGCCAGCAGCACAGGCGGGGCAGGCACTGAAGCTTTCTTT.

The chain employs TRBV5-1 and TRBJ2-5, with D tentatively TRBD2 (7 bases). Germline values: CDR1 SGHRS, CDR2 YFSETQ. The V and J ends lost 3 bases and 5 bases respectively, with 17 bases between them. CDR3 length equals 15 residues. For the CDR3, the DNA is TGCGCCAGCAGCTCCGGACCGGGGGGCCAGGAGACCCAGTACTTC. This encodes CASSSGPGGQETQYF.

The rearrangement joins TRBV5-1 to TRBJ2-7, with 15 positions matching TRBD2. The CDR3 totals 21 residues. V shed 1 base and J 1 base; nucleotides not matched to a gene: 15. From germline, CDR1 is SGHRS and CDR2 YFSETQ. In DNA, the CDR3 is TGCGCCAGCAGCTTGCGCCCGCCGGGACTAGCGGGAGGATGGAGGTCCTACGAGCAGTACTTC. It is translated as CASSLRPPGLAGGWRSYEQYF.

In this sample, this clone turned up once. The chain has TRBV6-1 and TRBJ2-6; no reliable D call. V was trimmed by 4 bases and J by 0 bases, leaving 10 bases between them. This CDR3 is built from 16 residues. Germline CDR1 is MNHNS and CDR2 is SASEGT. The CDR3 DNA is TGTGCCAGCAGTGTAGGGTCTTCCTCTGGGGCCAACGTCCTGACTTTC. Translated: CASSVGSSSGANVLTF.

CDR3 sequence (DNA): TGTGCCAGCAGCCGGGGACTAGCGGGATACTACGAGCAGTACTTC. As protein: CASSRGLAGYYEQYF. The chain has TRBV7-3 and TRBJ2-7, with 13 bases matching TRBD2. Germline V gene data show CDR1 as SGHTA and CDR2 as FQGTGA. V was clipped by 5 bases and J by 3 bases; unmatched bases: 4. There are 15 residues in the CDR3.

This sequence joins TRBV10-3 and TRBJ2-7, with 8 bases that match TRBD1. Germline V gene sequence: CDR1 ENHRY, CDR2 SYGVKD. The CDR3 contains 14 residues. The ends lost 4 bases at V and 3 bases at J; junction bases unmatched: 5. CDR3 loop: CAISARDRNYEQYF. CDR3 nucleotide sequence: TGTGCCATCAGTGCCCGGGACAGGAACTACGAGCAGTACTTC.

This clone came up once. J is TRBJ1-5 and V is TRBV5-5; possible D gene TRBD1, 5 bases. The V end was cut by 0 bases, the J end by 7 bases, with 11 bases between. The CDR3 covers 14 residues. CDR1 SGHKS and CDR2 YYEKEE come from the germline V gene (reference sequence). DNA of the CDR3: TGTGCCAGCAGCTTGGTGGGGGGAGGCCAGCCCCAGCATTTT. Protein product: CASSLVGGGQPQHF.

The chain is built from TRBV10-3 and TRBJ2-7; 9 bases fit TRBD2. The CDR3 has 17 amino acids. V lost 4 bases and J lost 0; bases outside the gene matches: 10. Germline CDR1 reads ENHRY; CDR2 reads SYGVKD. The DNA of the CDR3 is TGTGCCATCAGTGGGGGCTTAGCGGGAGTTAGCTCCTACGAGCAGTACTTC. It is translated as CAISGGLAGVSSYEQYF.

This chain connects TRBV6-1 to TRBJ2-5, with D maybe TRBD1 (6 bases). Between the trimmed V and J ends, which lost 0 bases and 5 bases, there was a span of 16 bases. Germline V CDR1 and CDR2: MNHNS, SASEGT. CDR3 size: 16 residues. CDR3 region: CASSEALRMGAETQYF. The CDR3 DNA reads TGTGCCAGCAGTGAAGCGCTTCGGATGGGGGCCGAGACCCAGTACTTC.

The V call is TRBV6-6, the J call TRBJ2-7; D possibly corresponds to TRBD1 (6 bases). The CDR3 has 16 amino acids. Germline V gene data show CDR1 as MNHNY and CDR2 as SVGAGI (reference sequence). V shed 2 bases and J shed 3 bases, with 17 bases lying between them. The CDR3 region has the DNA TGTGCCAGCAGTTACGCAACCGGGACAACAATCTACGAGCAGTACTTC. Protein product: CASSYATGTTIYEQYF.

V is TRBV6-6 and J is TRBJ2-5; D is possibly TRBD1 (6 bases). The V and J ends lost 8 bases and 2 bases respectively, with 15 bases between them. There are 14 residues in the CDR3. CDR1 and CDR2 from the germline V gene are MNHNY and SVGAGI (reference sequence). The CDR3 DNA is TGTGCCAGCCAGATCTCAGGGGCGCAAGAGACCCAGTACTTC. It is translated as CASQISGAQETQYF.

The chain carries TRBV5-1 and TRBJ1-1; TRBD1 is a possible D gene (5 bases). V was clipped by 0 bases and J by 0 bases, with 6 bases between them. Germline CDR1 reads SGHRS; CDR2 reads YFSETQ. There are 14 residues in the CDR3. CDR3: CASSLVGLNTEAFF. In nucleotides, the CDR3 is TGCGCCAGCAGCTTGGTGGGACTGAACACTGAAGCTTTCTTT.

The genes are TRBV7-6 and TRBJ2-7; 7 bases match TRBD1. The CDR3 runs 14 residues. J lost 2 bases, V lost 1 base, and 2 bases had no gene match. The germline V gene encodes CDR1 SGHVS and CDR2 FNYEAQ. The CDR3 DNA sequence: TGTGCCAGCAGCTTAGAGGGGGCGGCCTACGAGCAGTACTTC. It encodes CASSLEGAAYEQYF.

In this sample, this clone turned up a few times. The rearrangement links TRBV7-2 to TRBJ1-5; unclear D gene. V was trimmed by 1 base and J by 9 bases, leaving 10 bases between them. CDR3 size: 13 residues. CDR1 and CDR2 from the germline V gene are SGHTA and FQGNSA. Here the CDR3 DNA reads TGTGCCAGCAGCTTAGATCCGGCAGGGCCCCAGCATTTT. Translating it yields CASSLDPAGPQHF.

This chain uses TRBV30 with TRBJ1-2, with 7 bases aligning to TRBD1. This CDR3 contains 14 residues. CDR1 and CDR2 from the germline V gene are GTSNPN and SVGIG (reference sequence). Unmatched junction bases numbered 5, after V lost 2 bases and J lost 2 bases. The CDR3 reads CAWSSQTGNYGYTF. The CDR3 coding sequence is TGTGCCTGGAGTAGTCAGACAGGGAACTATGGCTACACCTTC.